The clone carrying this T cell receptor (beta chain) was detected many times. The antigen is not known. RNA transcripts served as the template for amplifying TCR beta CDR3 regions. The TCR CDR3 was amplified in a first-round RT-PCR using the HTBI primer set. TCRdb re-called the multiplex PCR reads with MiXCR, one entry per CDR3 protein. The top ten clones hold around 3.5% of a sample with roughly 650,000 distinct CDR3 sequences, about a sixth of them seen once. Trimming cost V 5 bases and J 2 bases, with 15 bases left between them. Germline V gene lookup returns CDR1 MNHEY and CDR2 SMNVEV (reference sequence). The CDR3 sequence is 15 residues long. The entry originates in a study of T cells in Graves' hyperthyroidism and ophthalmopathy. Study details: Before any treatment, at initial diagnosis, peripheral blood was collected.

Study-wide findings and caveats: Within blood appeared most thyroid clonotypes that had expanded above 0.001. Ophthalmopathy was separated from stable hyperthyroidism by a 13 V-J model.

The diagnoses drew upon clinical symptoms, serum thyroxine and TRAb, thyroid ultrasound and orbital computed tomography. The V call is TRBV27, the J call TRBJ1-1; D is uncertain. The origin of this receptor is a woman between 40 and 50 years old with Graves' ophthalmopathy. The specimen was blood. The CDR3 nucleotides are TGTGCCAGCAGTCCGGACGTTTTACCTAACACTGAAGCTTTCTTT. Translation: CASSPDVLPNTEAFF.